This is a list of T cell receptor beta chains from one sample in a study of control samples from healthy donors and cancer patients. Clones were read by immunoSEQ multiplex PCR, and TCRdb kept only the in-frame ones, dropping some. The sample includes around 140,000 clones, 92% of them seen just once. The material sequenced was blood. Receptor source: a woman aged 45-65 years in good health. Both conserved end residues are part of each CDR3. The D gene is left open where the match is weak. Not all rows give a size; the values are once, few, many and, for expanded clones, a class.

D gene: TRBD2; V gene: TRBV11-2; clone size: NA; J gene: TRBJ2-1; CDR3 protein: CASTTASGSFNEQFF; CDR3 DNA: TGTGCCAGCACGACGGCTAGCGGGAGTTTTAATGAGCAGTTCTTC
D gene: TRBD2; V gene: TRBV6-4; clone size: NA; J gene: TRBJ2-3; CDR3 protein: CASSQRSGGDTQYF; CDR3 DNA: TGTGCCAGCAGCCAGCGCAGCGGGGGAGATACGCAGTATTTT
D gene: NA; V gene: TRBV5-1; clone size: NA; J gene: TRBJ2-5; CDR3 protein: CASSLAHRYQETQYF; CDR3 DNA: TGCGCCAGCAGCTTGGCTCATCGGTACCAAGAGACCCAGTACTTC
D gene: TRBD1; V gene: TRBV29-1; clone size: NA; J gene: TRBJ2-7; CDR3 protein: CSAGGNEQYF; CDR3 DNA: TGCAGTGCAGGGGGCAACGAGCAGTACTTC
D gene: NA; V gene: TRBV30; clone size: NA; J gene: TRBJ1-1; CDR3 protein: CAWSEYTEAFF; CDR3 DNA: TGTGCCTGGAGCGAATACACTGAAGCTTTCTTT
D gene: TRBD2; V gene: TRBV5-4; clone size: NA; J gene: TRBJ2-5; CDR3 protein: CASSGGLVGSETQYF; CDR3 DNA: TGTGCCAGCAGCGGGGGACTAGTGGGTTCGGAGACCCAGTACTTC
D gene: NA; V gene: TRBV12-3/TRBV12-4; clone size: NA; J gene: TRBJ2-2; CDR3 protein: CASSLRSSGELFF; CDR3 DNA: TGTGCCAGCAGTTTAAGGTCGTCCGGGGAGCTGTTTTTT
D gene: NA; V gene: TRBV25-1; clone size: NA; J gene: TRBJ1-1; CDR3 protein: CASSERTVGDTEAFF; CDR3 DNA: TGTGCCAGCAGTGAAAGGACCGTTGGCGACACTGAAGCTTTCTTT
D gene: NA; V gene: TRBV30; clone size: NA; J gene: TRBJ1-1; CDR3 protein: CAWRVSRNTEAFF; CDR3 DNA: TGTGCCTGGAGGGTCTCCAGGAACACTGAAGCTTTCTTT
D gene: NA; V gene: TRBV3-1/TRBV3-2; clone size: NA; J gene: TRBJ1-2; CDR3 protein: CASSQDLVRGYGYTF; CDR3 DNA: TGTGCCAGCAGCCAAGACCTCGTCAGGGGCTATGGCTACACCTTC
D gene: NA; V gene: TRBV6-5; clone size: NA; J gene: TRBJ2-1; CDR3 protein: CASSYGQGREQFF; CDR3 DNA: TGTGCCAGCAGTTACGGTCAGGGACGGGAGCAGTTCTTC
D gene: NA; V gene: TRBV4-1; clone size: NA; J gene: TRBJ1-4; CDR3 protein: CASSQDPERANEKLFF; CDR3 DNA: TGCGCCAGCAGCCAAGATCCCGAGAGGGCTAATGAAAAACTGTTTTTT
D gene: NA; V gene: TRBV6-5; clone size: NA; J gene: TRBJ1-5; CDR3 protein: CASSGNDGSNQPQHF; CDR3 DNA: TGTGCCAGCAGCGGAAATGACGGGAGCAATCAGCCCCAGCATTTT
D gene: TRBD1; V gene: TRBV12-5; clone size: NA; J gene: TRBJ1-2; CDR3 protein: CASGLAPQGARNYGYTF; CDR3 DNA: TGTGCTAGTGGTTTGGCCCCACAGGGGGCGCGGAACTATGGCTACACCTTC
D gene: NA; V gene: TRBV6-1; clone size: NA; J gene: TRBJ2-5; CDR3 protein: CASGDPAETQYF; CDR3 DNA: TGTGCCAGCGGTGACCCAGCGGAGACCCAGTACTTC
D gene: NA; V gene: TRBV24-1; clone size: once; J gene: TRBJ1-5; CDR3 protein: CATSDPGRVIRAQHF; CDR3 DNA: TGTGCCACCAGTGATCCTGGACGGGTAATCAGGGCCCAGCATTTT
D gene: NA; V gene: TRBV5-1; clone size: NA; J gene: TRBJ1-1; CDR3 protein: CASSLVNTEAFF; CDR3 DNA: TGCGCCAGCAGCTTGGTGAACACTGAAGCTTTCTTT